This is a list of T cell receptor beta chains from one sample in a study of OX40 agonist ivuxolimab in advanced cancers. Sequenced by immunoSEQ multiplex PCR; TCRdb stores in-frame clones only, minus some. The sample lists some 74,000 clones; approximately 94% were seen once. Specimen: CD4+ or CD8+ T cells sorted from blood, collected in a trial of the OX40 agonist ivuxolimab. The receptor set was obtained from an adult with an advanced solid tumor such as melanoma, head and neck, liver or kidney cancer. Each CDR3 is given with its conserved first and last residue. Fields, in order: CDR3 length, V gene, J gene, CDR3 protein.

CDR3 length: 15
V gene: TRBV7-9
J gene: TRBJ1-1
CDR3 protein: CASSSRSAGNTEAFF

CDR3 length: 14
V gene: TRBV4-1
J gene: TRBJ2-7
CDR3 protein: CASSQGLAGYEQYF

CDR3 length: 15
V gene: TRBV11-2
J gene: TRBJ1-6
CDR3 protein: CASSLDRGRDSPLHF

CDR3 length: 13
V gene: TRBV2
J gene: TRBJ2-1
CDR3 protein: CASRWTSGVEQFF

CDR3 length: 15
V gene: TRBV6-4
J gene: TRBJ2-2
CDR3 protein: CASSEQSGGTGELFF

CDR3 length: 15
V gene: TRBV28
J gene: TRBJ2-7
CDR3 protein: CASSLVWGGYSEQYF

CDR3 length: 13
V gene: TRBV7-9
J gene: TRBJ2-7
CDR3 protein: CASSLVGGSEQYF

CDR3 length: 15
V gene: TRBV7-9
J gene: TRBJ1-1
CDR3 protein: CASSLGGGRNTEAFF

CDR3 length: 11
V gene: TRBV19
J gene: TRBJ1-1
CDR3 protein: CASSATPEAFF

CDR3 length: 14
V gene: TRBV9
J gene: TRBJ2-1
CDR3 protein: CASSVDSGYNEQFF

CDR3 length: 15
V gene: TRBV7-6
J gene: TRBJ2-7
CDR3 protein: CASSLNRDKAYEQYF

CDR3 length: 15
V gene: TRBV5-4
J gene: TRBJ2-1
CDR3 protein: CASSTAETGYNEQFF

CDR3 length: 17
V gene: TRBV18
J gene: TRBJ2-2
CDR3 protein: CASSRNSGQGMSGELFF

CDR3 length: 16
V gene: TRBV27
J gene: TRBJ1-4
CDR3 protein: CASIVGYKVPNEKLFF

CDR3 length: 13
V gene: TRBV6-5
J gene: TRBJ1-5
CDR3 protein: CASSYSAGQPQHF

CDR3 length: 14
V gene: TRBV7-3
J gene: TRBJ1-1
CDR3 protein: CASREEDLNTEAFF

CDR3 length: 15
V gene: TRBV21-1
J gene: TRBJ2-7
CDR3 protein: CARLRGVRVPYEQYF

CDR3 length: 15
V gene: TRBV6-5
J gene: TRBJ1-3
CDR3 protein: CASSYLGSSGNTIYF

CDR3 length: 12
V gene: TRBV5-6
J gene: TRBJ1-2
CDR3 protein: CASSLVRGGYTF

CDR3 length: 16
V gene: TRBV9
J gene: TRBJ2-7
CDR3 protein: CASSVGTLSASYEQYF

CDR3 length: 15
V gene: TRBV27
J gene: TRBJ2-5
CDR3 protein: CASSPTTEAGETQYF

CDR3 length: 16
V gene: TRBV7-6
J gene: TRBJ2-1
CDR3 protein: CASSLFPGPVSNEQFF

CDR3 length: 15
V gene: TRBV6-5
J gene: TRBJ1-1
CDR3 protein: CASSYSSVTSRRAFF

CDR3 length: 14
V gene: TRBV4-1
J gene: TRBJ1-5
CDR3 protein: CASSQKGLGAPQHF

CDR3 length: 15
V gene: TRBV16
J gene: TRBJ2-7
CDR3 protein: CASSDPERPLYEQYF

CDR3 length: 15
V gene: TRBV9
J gene: TRBJ2-3
CDR3 protein: CASSVEGGDTDTQYF

CDR3 length: 13
V gene: TRBV29-1
J gene: TRBJ1-1
CDR3 protein: CSVLGQGNTEAFF

CDR3 length: 15
V gene: TRBV4-1
J gene: TRBJ1-6
CDR3 protein: CASSHDPAGNSPLHF

CDR3 length: 17
V gene: TRBV28
J gene: TRBJ2-3
CDR3 protein: CASSPGLAGGRSDTQYF

CDR3 length: 15
V gene: TRBV25-1
J gene: TRBJ2-5
CDR3 protein: CASSEFLRGHETQYF

CDR3 length: 15
V gene: TRBV6-5
J gene: TRBJ2-3
CDR3 protein: CASSYVSDSTDTQYF

CDR3 length: 13
V gene: TRBV29-1
J gene: TRBJ1-2
CDR3 protein: CSVEGQGREGYTF

CDR3 length: 17
V gene: TRBV27
J gene: TRBJ2-6
CDR3 protein: CASRLGGHLSGANVLTF

CDR3 length: 15
V gene: TRBV27
J gene: TRBJ1-5
CDR3 protein: CASRSGTDSNQPQHF

CDR3 length: 15
V gene: TRBV7-9
J gene: TRBJ2-6
CDR3 protein: CASTSPGQGPDVLTF

CDR3 length: 17
V gene: TRBV28
J gene: TRBJ1-5
CDR3 protein: CASSMGTGGEYRQPQHF

CDR3 length: 16
V gene: TRBV9
J gene: TRBJ2-5
CDR3 protein: CASSPQTSNYEETQYF

CDR3 length: 12
V gene: TRBV29-1
J gene: TRBJ2-3
CDR3 protein: CSVVYESDTQYF

CDR3 length: 11
V gene: TRBV13
J gene: TRBJ2-1
CDR3 protein: CASSLFGEQFF

CDR3 length: 14
V gene: TRBV15
J gene: TRBJ2-5
CDR3 protein: CATSLERRQETQYF

CDR3 length: 14
V gene: TRBV27
J gene: TRBJ2-1
CDR3 protein: CASSLIGDMDEQFF

CDR3 length: 12
V gene: TRBV5-1
J gene: NA
CDR3 protein: CASSLEGYEQYF

CDR3 length: 14
V gene: TRBV5-8
J gene: TRBJ2-7
CDR3 protein: CASSSDGQSYEQYF

CDR3 length: 13
V gene: TRBV6-4
J gene: TRBJ2-7
CDR3 protein: CASSVSAGYEQYF

CDR3 length: 12
V gene: TRBV7-9
J gene: TRBJ2-1
CDR3 protein: CASSLVGSEQFF